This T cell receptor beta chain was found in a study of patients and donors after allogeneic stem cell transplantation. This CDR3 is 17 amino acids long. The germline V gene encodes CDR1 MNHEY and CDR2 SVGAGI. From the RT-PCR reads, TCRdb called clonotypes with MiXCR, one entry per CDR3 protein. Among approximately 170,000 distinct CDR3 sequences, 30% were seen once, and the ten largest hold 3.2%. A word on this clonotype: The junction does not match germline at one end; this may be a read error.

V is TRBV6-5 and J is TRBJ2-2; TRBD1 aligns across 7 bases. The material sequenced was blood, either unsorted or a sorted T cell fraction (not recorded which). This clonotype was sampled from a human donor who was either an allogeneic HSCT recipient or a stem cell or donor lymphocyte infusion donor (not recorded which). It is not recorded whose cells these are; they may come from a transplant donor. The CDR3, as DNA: TGTGCCGGCAGTTACTCGACAGGGTTCTCCCTCACCGGGGAGCTGTTTTTT. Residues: CAGSYSTGFSLTGELFF.